This T cell receptor (beta chain) was captured in a study of regulatory T cells in long-lasting Graves disease. The sample holds many counts of this clonotype. The time point was: persistent/refractory GD, antithyroid drugs over 5 years with positive TRAb. Preparation of the TCR library used RNA extracted from PBMCs. To make TCR beta libraries, researchers used iRepertoire HTBI primers and Arm-PCR of CDR3 regions. From the multiplex PCR reads, TCRdb called clonotypes with MiXCR, one entry per CDR3 protein. The data hold about 290,000 distinct CDR3 sequences, with 20% to 25% observed a single time. Germline V gives CDR1 ENHRY, CDR2 SYGVKD. V was pared by 3 bases and J by 2 bases, with 3 bases of the junction left unmatched. The CDR3 extends over 14 amino acids.

The chain combines TRBV10-3 with TRBJ1-2; TRBD1 agrees at 7 bases. The material was peripheral blood mononuclear cells (PBMCs), obtained when the disease was refractory, from a patient treated with antithyroid drugs. The source of this sequence is a female donor with Graves disease. The CDR3 nucleotides read TGTGCCATCAGTGAAGCAGGGGGAAACTATGGCTACACCTTC. The encoded protein is CAISEAGGNYGYTF.